The TCR beta chain described here comes from a study of T cells in Graves' hyperthyroidism and ophthalmopathy. As for the study in general: Pretreatment peripheral blood was obtained at initial diagnosis. General study results and limits: Median prediction lead before ophthalmopathy onset was around 7 months with the model.

With regard to this clonotype: Its antigen is undetermined. It may be a read error: a sequence one base away is much more abundant.

It was RNA transcripts that yielded the amplified TCR beta CDR3 regions. Initially, a first-round RT-PCR of the TCR CDR3 employed the HTBI primer set. TCRdb passed the multiplex PCR reads through MiXCR, listing each CDR3 protein once. The sample consists of roughly 600,000 distinct CDR3 sequences, more than 14% of them appearing once. Clinical Activity Scores of at least 3, NOSPECS grades of at least 4 and durations under 3 months characterized ophthalmopathy patients. This CDR3 is 14 amino acids long. CDR1 is SGHTA and CDR2 is FQGNSA in the germline V gene. The TCR sequence derives from a woman in her forties or fifties with Graves' ophthalmopathy. The source material was blood. The rearrangement uses TRBV7-2 and TRBJ2-5; D not resolved. CDR3 bases: TGTGCCAGCAGCCCAAAAGGGTACCAAGAGACCCAGCACTTC. The encoded protein is CASSPKGYQETQHF.